The entry that follows covers one TCR beta chain sequence. Its antigen remains unknown. This sample is part of a study of T cells after posttransplantation cyclophosphamide. Study-wide results and limits: Later blood repertoires were often dominated by clones from the donor CD8+ memory compartment. Recipient CMV seropositivity and CMV reactivation strongly tracked TRB clonality.

Busulfan-fludarabine conditioning, marrow transplant, and cyclophosphamide on days +3 and +4 were administered. The repertoire was sequenced with immunoSEQ multiplex PCR; TCRdb's copy has only in-frame clones and lacks some. Of 42,000 or so clones in the sample, less than 95% were seen once. The CDR3 consists of 16 residues. The trim removed 5 bases at V and 5 bases at J, leaving 13 bases unmatched. Germline-derived CDR1 and CDR2 are WSHSY and SAAADI. The source material was PBMCs, sampled 55 to 70 days after allogeneic stem cell transplant with posttransplant cyclophosphamide. The sequence was collected from a male patient aged 60-70 years who received an allogeneic stem cell transplant from a related donor and was CMV-positive. Some of the T cells may derive from the graft donor. The chain couples TRBV10-2 to TRBJ1-2, with 8 bases matching TRBD1. The CDR3 nucleotides are TGCGCCAGCAGTAACCGGACAGGGATTATACGGTATGGCTACACCTTC. Amino acid sequence: CASSNRTGIIRYGYTF.